This note documents a single TCR beta chain sequence. Its antigen is not yet known. Base-call qualities are not available, and no considerably larger clone is one nucleotide away. The CDR3 numbers 15 residues from cysteine through phenylalanine. Only the CDR3 portion is preserved as DNA: 45 bases, with reading frame beginning at the first base. For CDR1 and CDR2, the germline V gene (reference sequence) lists LNHNV and YYDKDF. At the junction V is shortened by 6 bases and J by 2 bases; bases outside the gene matches: 7. The data were taken from a study of beta chain features in type 1 diabetes (dated by TCRdb to 2017 to 2018). Some background on the complete study: Patients and healthy donors did not differ in mean age, gender distribution, total cell number or subset yield. Whereas all 30 or so donors provided naive and central memory subsets, regulatory and stem cell-like memory subsets were isolated from just 8 patients and about 8 healthy donors. A total of roughly 100,000,000 sorted cells were examined across all samples, and the number of cells per subset was strongly correlated with RNA yield. The study compared TCRB repertoires of sorted circulating CD4+ T cell subsets between recently diagnosed type 1 diabetes patients and matched healthy donors. Here is what the overall study found, with its caveats: Because cDNA rather than genomic DNA was sequenced, highly expressing activated cells could have been over-represented, although no difference in activation and CD3 levels was found between groups. Only small numbers of individuals were included in the HLA sub-analyses, which left unresolved whether HLA type had any influence on TCRB rearrangement. Type 1 diabetes patients showed a moderate but significant shortening of TCRB CDR3 length in all four CD4+ subsets. The naive, central memory and regulatory TCRB repertoires appeared to resemble one another more closely among patients than among healthy donors. Patients with type 1 diabetes made fewer insertions and deleted more nucleotides at VDJ recombination sites, implying thymic rearrangement abnormalities. PCR might favor shorter templates, but patient and control samples were amplified and corrected together, so any skew would affect both groups equally.

Each donor gave one peripheral blood draw, averaging roughly 100 mL, which was collected into heparinised tubes. A BD FACSAria II and a panel including CD45RO, CCR7, CD25, CD127, CD95 and CD27 were used to sort naive, central memory, regulatory and stem cell-like memory CD4+ T cells. All sorted populations exceeded 95% purity. PBMCs were separated immediately by Lymphoprep density gradient centrifugation and were stained directly, without being cultured. To minimize batch effects, samples were stained and sorted in pairs, one healthy donor with one patient per experiment. The entire amount of isolated RNA was reverse transcribed using the High Capacity cDNA Reverse Transcription Kit, so the sequenced TCRB transcripts were expressed ones. Deep immunoSEQ sequencing was performed on naive, central memory and regulatory T cell samples, with an average of roughly 3.3 million total reads per sample. Sorted cells were lysed in RLT buffer, and RNA was extracted using DNase-treated RNeasy Micro or Mini kits according to cell number. To prevent cross-contamination, each cell subset was processed individually, whereas patient and healthy donor samples were processed jointly. TCRB sequences were amplified from cDNA with the immunoSEQ multiplex PCR, producing 87-bp fragments spanning the CDR3 region. The amplicons were sequenced using the Illumina HiSeq platform. Per the authors' processing: Synthetic template baselines were used to correct PCR bias computationally, reads within Hamming distance 2 were collapsed, and singletons that could not be merged were discarded. Reads were aligned against IMGT to assign V, D and J genes, CDR3 length and insertions or deletions at six rearrangement sites. Within each subset, clonotype counts were normalized to the number of sorted cells before true diversity and Gini coefficients were calculated with the tcR R package. The overlap coefficient, calculated on TCRB nucleotide sequences, was used to quantify repertoire sharing. As a proxy for the pre-selection repertoire, out-of-frame TCRB sequences from naive cells were analyzed. The table comes from immuneACCESS by way of TCRdb, which keeps in-frame sequences with V and J called. Part of the clones is missing from these tables; in studies checked, under half for an unresolved V gene and the rest for unknown reasons. That table furnishes V, J and clone size, whereas the DNA furnished D and trimming. The sample yields under 850,000 clones; roughly 13% were counted once. Roughly 0.022% of the sample is held by the ten biggest clonotypes.

The receptor chain draws on TRBV15 and TRBJ1-2; the central 9 bases match TRBD1. The TCR was taken from a man in his late teens or twenties with type 1 diabetes. The sample taken for sequencing was naive CD4+ T cells from blood. Interpreted using the paper, the cell subset or site label stands for: true naive CD4+ T cells. The DNA sequence is TGTGCCACCAGTCGGGACAGGGATCTGAACTATGGCTACACCTTC. It translates as CATSRDRDLNYGYTF.